Reported below is one TCR beta chain. These data belong to a study of blood T cell repertoires in COVID-19. Study in general: T cells, B-cell-depleted T cells, or PBMCs supplied cDNA or gDNA.

Germline trimming cut 3 bases from V and 5 bases from J; bases unmatched to any gene: 3. CDR1 and CDR2 from the germline V gene are SEHNR and FQNEAQ (reference sequence). The CDR3 is 13 residues long. Authors' data handling: Cell counts per sample came from amplifying reference gene primers. The repertoire was sequenced with immunoSEQ multiplex PCR; TCRdb's copy has only in-frame clones and lacks some. The V and J calls and the clone size are those of that table, but D and trimming were determined from the DNA. This table has 200,000 to 250,000 clones, approximately 85% appearing once. This sequence was found in a woman aged 45-59 years with active or convalescent COVID-19. The chain employs TRBV7-9 and TRBJ2-7, with 8 nucleotides matching TRBD1. The sequenced sample was peripheral blood. The chain's CDR3 is CASSFLDRDEQYV. The DNA of the CDR3 is TGTGCCAGCAGCTTCCTGGACAGGGACGAGCAGTACGTC.